This TCR beta chain stems from a study of OX40 agonist ivuxolimab in advanced cancers. About the research overall: Patients were dosed intravenously with ivuxolimab at 0.01 to 10 mg/kg every 2 weeks. Melanoma, hepatocellular carcinoma, head and neck or renal cell cancer occurred in dose-escalation patients. There were three patients with partial responses, one having hepatocellular carcinoma and two cutaneous melanoma.

The study's findings and limits: At 0.1 to 3.0 mg/kg and by week 6, clonal expansion occurred in CD4+ and CD8+ blood T cells.

Turning to this clone: Antigen unknown.

TCRdb's copy holds only in-frame clones and misses some; the assay was immunoSEQ multiplex PCR. The sample has approximately 67,000 clones, 70% to 90% seen once. Germline assignment: CDR1 SGHDT and CDR2 YYEEEE. The CDR3 loop spans 13 amino acids. The V end lost 2 bases, the J end lost 2 bases, and 6 bases lay between the germline ends. The J gene is TRBJ2-3, the V gene TRBV5-6, with D unresolved. The sample in question was CD4+ or CD8+ T cells sorted from blood, obtained in a trial of the OX40 agonist ivuxolimab. The TCR sequence derives from an adult with an advanced solid tumor such as melanoma, head and neck, liver or kidney cancer. CDR3 sequence reads: CASSFSPTDTQYF. Here the CDR3 DNA reads TGTGCCAGCAGCTTCTCGCCCACAGATACGCAGTATTTT.